One T cell receptor beta chain is described in this entry. Its antigen remains unknown. The data derive from a study of OX40 agonist ivuxolimab in advanced cancers. General observations from the study: Expanded clones were, on average, more numerous among CD8+ T cells than CD4+.

CDR3 size: 13 residues. Losses at the gene ends were 9 bases for V and 1 base for J; bases not matched to a gene: 1. The germline CDR1 and CDR2 sequences are LNHNV and YYDKDF (reference sequence). Data came from immunoSEQ multiplex PCR; TCRdb stores just in-frame clones and leaves some out. The profile shows about 130,000 clones, around nine tenths of them singletons. The specimen comprised CD4+ or CD8+ T cells sorted from blood, sampled in a trial of the OX40 agonist ivuxolimab. The clonotype comes from an adult with an advanced solid tumor such as melanoma, head and neck, liver or kidney cancer. The rearrangement uses TRBV15 and TRBJ1-4, with 8 bases fitting TRBD1. CDR3 sequence (DNA): TGTGCCACGACAGGGGAAACTAATGAAAAACTGTTTTTT. Its protein is CATTGETNEKLFF.